This T cell receptor beta chain is drawn from a study of T-cell reconstitution after alpha-beta-depleted transplantation in children. Preparation of the TCRbeta library used unique molecular identifiers. TCRdb passed the PCR reads through MiXCR, listing each CDR3 protein once. The profile covers over 200,000 distinct CDR3 sequences, with approximately 11% appearing a single time and 28% taken by the ten largest. Study observations and caveats: After transplant, high TCRbeta diversity at day 60 in some patients arose from surviving recipient T cells and thymic progenitors. T-cell counts and diversity at one year following transplant were attributed mainly to newly produced T cells. At around two months after transplant, the alpha-beta T cells were reportedly derived from several hundred expanded clones that came from non-depleted graft cells.

The table lists this clonotype with a few counts. As yet, its antigen is unknown. This clonotype originated in a child younger than two with acute myeloid leukemia, due to receive a stem cell transplant. Sequencing used PBMCs, obtained before TCRalphabeta/CD19-depleted stem cell transplant.

As DNA, the CDR3 is TGTGCCAGCAGCTTGGGCCGCTCCTTTCGCCCATATGGCTACACCTTC. This encodes CASSLGRSFRPYGYTF. The chain links TRBV7-9 to TRBJ1-2; D is unresolved. This CDR3 comprises 16 residues. Trimming cost V 3 bases and J 5 bases, with 19 bases left between them. CDR1 is SEHNR and CDR2 is FQNEAQ in the germline V gene (reference sequence).